The 21 T cell receptor beta chains listed next were all sequenced from one sample in a study of Graves' ophthalmopathy and Graves' hyperthyroidism (dated by TCRdb to the late 2010s). Reads for this sample came from an Illumina HiSeq 2000. For repertoire sequencing, the TCR beta CDR3 regions were amplified from RNA transcripts. The first round of RT-PCR was done with HTBI primers and the Qiagen OneStep RT-PCR kit, and was followed by a second round of multiplex PCR, then size selection and purification. Using fastp at Q25 and MiXCR, TCRdb reprocessed the public reads and kept productive beta chains. When rows share a CDR3 protein, they turn into one entry using the most common DNA and genes. This sample holds nearly 400,000 distinct CDR3 sequences; roughly 18% were observed only once. Clones ranked in the top ten supply roughly 1.5% of the sample. The sequenced sample consisted of peripheral blood. Receptors were obtained from a woman younger than 30 with Graves' ophthalmopathy. Donor details come from another sample of the same person, matched by shared clones.

This clonotype has at least ten counts. J is TRBJ1-5 and V is TRBV7-9; 7 bases agree with TRBD1. The CDR3 spans 15 residues. Germline V CDR1 and CDR2: SEHNR, FQNEAQ (reference sequence). V shed 1 base, J shed 4 bases, and the junction held 4 bases outside the gene matches. Written as DNA, the CDR3 is TGTGCCAGCAGCTTAGGGATGGGACAGAATCAGCCCCAGCATTTT. This gives the protein CASSLGMGQNQPQHF.

This clonotype was recorded many times. The chain has TRBV5-5 and TRBJ2-7; TRBD1 or TRBD2 may be the D gene (5 bases each). This CDR3 is built from 14 residues. Germline V gives CDR1 SGHKS, CDR2 YYEKEE (reference sequence). V was clipped by 0 bases and J by 2 bases, with 9 bases between them. The CDR3 reads CASSLGTLAYEQYF. CDR3 in DNA: TGTGCCAGCAGCTTGGGGACACTAGCCTACGAGCAGTACTTC.

The sample holds many counts of this clonotype. V is TRBV6-2 or TRBV6-3 and J is TRBJ2-4, with D possibly being TRBD1 or TRBD2 (5 bases each). CDR1 and CDR2 (germline): MNHEY, SVGEGT. Trimming cost V 6 bases and J 5 bases, with 17 bases left between them. The CDR3 runs 15 residues. CDR3 loop: CASRPHPGRENIQYF. CDR3 sequence (DNA): TGTGCCAGCAGACCCCATCCGGGACGGGAAAACATTCAGTACTTC.

This clonotype showed up many times. V is TRBV24-1 and J is TRBJ1-2, with TRBD1 identical over 9 bases. CDR3 size: 16 residues. The germline V gene has CDR1 KGHDR and CDR2 SFDVKD. The V segment lost 2 bases and the J segment 8 bases; nucleotides outside the gene matches: 11. CDR3 region: CATSDSAVGQGRGYTF. The CDR3 DNA sequence: TGTGCCACCAGTGATTCCGCCGTGGGACAGGGAAGGGGCTACACCTTC.

This CDR3 is CASRLGLVETQYF. The CDR3 nucleotides read TGTGCCAGCCGGTTGGGACTCGTAGAGACCCAGTACTTC. V is TRBV6-1 and J is TRBJ2-5, with D perhaps matching TRBD2 (6 bases). Looked up from germline, CDR1 is MNHNS and CDR2 is SASEGT. The ends were cut back, 8 bases at V and 4 bases at J, with 14 bases in the middle. The CDR3 loop spans 13 amino acids.

J is TRBJ1-2 and V is TRBV18; 11 bases match TRBD1. From germline, CDR1 is KGHSH and CDR2 LQKENI. V lost 0 bases, J lost 4 bases, and 7 bases stayed unmatched. The CDR3 covers 17 residues. This CDR3 reads CASSPPWTGGAGYGYTF. The CDR3 DNA reads as TGTGCCAGCTCACCACCGTGGACAGGGGGCGCAGGCTATGGCTACACCTTC. The variable domain in full, completed from reference TRBV18 and TRBJ1-2, reads NAGVMQNPRHLVRRRGQEARLRCSPMKGHSHVYWYRQLPEEGLKFMVYLQKENIIDESGMPKERFSAEFPKEGPSILRIQQVVRGDSAAYFCASSPPWTGGAGYGYTFGSGTRLTVV.

There are many counts of this clonotype. The chain joins TRBV27 to TRBJ1-1; D might be TRBD1 (6 bases). V was cut by 0 bases and J by 7 bases, with 9 bases left in between. The CDR3 is made up of 13 amino acids. Germline CDR1 is MNHEY and CDR2 is SMNVEV (reference sequence). The CDR3 DNA reads TGTGCCAGCAGTTTATCGGAGGGGGGTGAAGCTTTCTTT. This codes for CASSLSEGGEAFF.

The count of this clonotype is one. The chain combines TRBV5-1 with TRBJ2-2, with 11 bases aligning to TRBD2. V lost 3 bases, J lost 0 bases, and 4 bases stayed unmatched. Germline values: CDR1 SGHRS, CDR2 YFSETQ. This CDR3 spans 17 amino acids. This CDR3 is CASSSLAGGSNTGELFF. DNA of the CDR3: TGCGCCAGCAGCTCGCTAGCGGGAGGTTCGAACACCGGGGAGCTGTTTTTT.

The table lists this clonotype with many counts. This chain connects TRBV11-2 to TRBJ2-6, with unresolved D. Per germline, CDR1 SGHAT and CDR2 FQNNGV. This CDR3 has 18 residues. The V gene lost 1 base and the J gene lost 4 bases, with 17 bases spanning the gap. In nucleotides, the CDR3 is TGTGCCAGCAGCTTAGGGAGTGACCTCCCTGCGGGGGCCAACGTCCTGACTTTC. It specifies CASSLGSDLPAGANVLTF.

At least ten counts were recorded for this clonotype. The V call is TRBV20-1, the J call TRBJ2-7; perhaps TRBD1 as D (5 bases). The germline gives CDR1 DFQATT, CDR2 SNEGSKA (reference sequence). Trimming shortened V by 0 bases and J by 3 bases, and 15 bases separated the two germline ends. The CDR3 covers 15 residues. For the CDR3, the DNA is TGCAGTGCTAGAGATCAGATGGGGCGTATCTACGAGCAGTACTTC. It codes for CSARDQMGRIYEQYF.

This clonotype was seen repeatedly, ten times or more. The chain joins TRBV19 to TRBJ1-5, with D uncertain. The CDR3 loop spans 13 amino acids. Germline V gene data show CDR1 as LNHDA and CDR2 as SQIVND (reference sequence). Trimming removed 2 bases from V and 5 bases from J, with 7 bases in between. The CDR3 reads CASSIRIDQPQHF. DNA of the CDR3: TGTGCCAGTAGTATACGGATAGATCAGCCCCAGCATTTT.

This clonotype appeared many times. The chain couples TRBV2 to TRBJ2-5; 7 bases map to TRBD1. Losses at the gene ends were 8 bases for V and 3 bases for J; bases not matched to a gene: 12. CDR3 length: 15 residues. Germline assignment: CDR1 SNHLY and CDR2 FYNNEI. The CDR3 nucleotides are TGTGCCAGCGCCCCTTTGAAGGGGGCAAAAGAGACCCAGTACTTC. Encoded protein: CASAPLKGAKETQYF.

This clonotype has at least ten counts. The rearrangement joins TRBV6-2 or TRBV6-3 to TRBJ2-5; TRBD1 matches 9 bases. CDR1 is MNHEY, CDR2 SVGEGT, per germline. V gave up 5 bases and J gave up 6 bases; unmatched junction bases: 7. The CDR3 has 14 residues. The CDR3 is CASSPNRGPKTQYF. For the CDR3, the DNA is TGTGCCAGCAGTCCGAACAGGGGGCCGAAGACCCAGTACTTC.

This clonotype has ten or more counts. This chain connects TRBV6-2 or TRBV6-3 to TRBJ1-2; weak D call: TRBD1 (6 bases). V lost 0 bases and J 2 bases, leaving 19 bases between the germline ends. The germline V gene encodes CDR1 MNHEY and CDR2 SVGEGT. The CDR3 loop spans 18 amino acids. The CDR3 here is CASSYSSYADSLNYGYTF. CDR3 bases: TGTGCCAGCAGTTACTCCTCCTACGCGGACAGTCTAAACTATGGCTACACCTTC.

This chain connects TRBV7-9 to TRBJ2-5; D remains unclear. The CDR3 extends over 12 amino acids. Germline V lookup: CDR1 SEHNR, CDR2 FQNEAQ (reference sequence). Trimming left V 1 base short and J 14 bases short, with 14 bases between. The CDR3 spells CASSLDPQTTYF. In nucleotides, the CDR3 is TGTGCCAGCAGCTTAGACCCGCAGACGACATACTTC.

This clonotype has a count of ten or more. The chain employs TRBV6-5 and TRBJ2-7; D gene uncertain. V was trimmed by 5 bases and J by 4 bases, leaving 6 bases between them. The CDR3 is made up of 11 amino acids. Germline assignment: CDR1 MNHEY and CDR2 SVGAGI. The CDR3 sequence is CASSREYEQYF. CDR3 sequence (DNA): TGTGCCAGCAGTCGCGAATACGAGCAGTACTTC.

This clonotype came up many times. This chain links TRBV6-1 with TRBJ1-6, with D unresolved. This CDR3 has 16 residues. Trimming removed 6 bases at V and 9 bases at J, with 21 bases between. Germline values: CDR1 MNHNS, CDR2 SASEGT. The DNA for the CDR3 is TGTGCCAGCAGCGAGATCGGACCTACCATGGGTTCACCCCTCCACTTT. Amino acids: CASSEIGPTMGSPLHF.

This clonotype occurred many times. V usage is TRBV28 and J usage is TRBJ2-7, with TRBD2 identical over 15 bases. Germline trimming cut 5 bases from V and 7 bases from J; bases unmatched to any gene: 12. The CDR3 extends over 17 amino acids. Germline CDR1 reads MDHEN; CDR2 reads SYDVKM. CDR3: CASSHGTSGRPSQEQYF. The CDR3 nucleotides read TGTGCCAGCAGTCATGGGACTAGCGGGAGGCCCTCTCAAGAGCAGTACTTC.

This clonotype occurred many times. The V and J genes are TRBV6-1 and TRBJ1-1; 7 nucleotides align to TRBD1. V gave up 6 bases and J gave up 1 base; unmatched junction bases: 8. CDR3 size: 15 residues. Germline CDR1 and CDR2: MNHNS and SASEGT. CDR3 region: CASRLWDRPNTEAFF. CDR3 in DNA: TGTGCCAGCAGATTGTGGGACAGACCGAACACTGAAGCTTTCTTT.

CDR3 DNA: TGTGCCAGCAGTCGGGACAGGGGGCCTGGCTACACCTTC. This gives the protein CASSRDRGPGYTF. V gene TRBV6-1 combines with J gene TRBJ1-2; the match to TRBD1 covers 12 bases. Germline V gene data show CDR1 as MNHNS and CDR2 as SASEGT. Losses at the gene ends were 5 bases for V and 7 bases for J; bases not matched to a gene: 2. This CDR3 has 13 residues.

This chain links TRBV12-3 or TRBV12-4 with TRBJ2-5; TRBD1 aligns across 8 bases. Trimming cost V 8 bases and J 7 bases; bases outside gene matches: 18. The CDR3 is 16 amino acids. CDR3 amino acids: CASSPGRGTGPGTQYF. CDR3 nucleotides: TGTGCCAGCTCACCAGGTCGGGGGACAGGTCCTGGGACCCAGTACTTC.